This T cell receptor (beta chain) emerged from a study of T cell responses to AZD1222 COVID-19 vaccine. The germline CDR1 and CDR2 sequences are SEHNR and FQNEAQ (reference sequence). Trimming removed 5 bases from V and 5 bases from J, with 21 bases in between. CDR3 length: 16 amino acids. Sequencing was performed with immunoSEQ multiplex PCR; in TCRdb, only in-frame clones are kept and a portion is missing. The sample holds about 42,000 clones; about 87% are singletons and the top ten take 20% to 25%. This clonotype was sampled from an adult who received the AZD1222 COVID-19 vaccine. This chain connects TRBV7-9 to TRBJ1-1; possibly TRBD1 for D (5 bases). Material: peripheral blood, obtained 28 days after the second AZD1222 dose. The CDR3 reads CASSARGAGSWTEAFF. As DNA, the CDR3 is TGTGCCAGCAGCGCGAGGGGCGCCGGATCGTGGACTGAAGCTTTCTTT.